This T cell receptor (beta chain) was recorded in a study of T cell responses to AZD1222 COVID-19 vaccine. On the study more broadly: Second-dose groups at about 4 or about 12 weeks were pooled. Broader study findings: Donors were largely white British and mainly female; clonal diversity was possibly underestimated.

This clone has a single count. The target antigen is unknown. Clones were sequenced by immunoSEQ multiplex PCR, and TCRdb holds only the in-frame ones, with some missing. The sample shows 150,000 or so clones, 88% of them seen only once. Sequenced here: peripheral blood, sampled on day 0 of AZD1222 vaccination. This TCR came from an adult in good health.

The DNA for the CDR3 is TGTGCCAGCAGCCCGGATCTACAAGAGACCCAGTACTTC. This translates into CASSPDLQETQYF. The chain uses TRBV5-6 and TRBJ2-5; the D is unclear. V was pared by 4 bases and J by 2 bases, with 9 bases between. The V gene's germline CDR1 is SGHDT and CDR2 YYEEEE. This CDR3 is built from 13 residues.